The 5 T cell receptor beta chains below come from one sample, sequenced in a study of regulatory T cells in long-lasting Graves disease. Arm-PCR of CDR3 regions and iRepertoire HTBI primers were used to build TCR beta libraries. TCRdb reprocessed the multiplex PCR reads with MiXCR, giving one entry per CDR3 protein. The data contain some 370,000 distinct CDR3 sequences, around 20% of them seen just once; the ten biggest clones take up roughly 20%. Time point denoted: persistent/refractory GD, antithyroid drugs over 5 years with positive TRAb. Making the TCR library involved RNA that had been extracted from PBMCs. Sample: peripheral blood mononuclear cells (PBMCs), taken when the disease was refractory, from a patient treated with antithyroid drugs. These receptors all stem from a female donor with Graves disease.

This clonotype appeared a few times. As DNA, the CDR3 is TGTGCCAGCAGCCAAGATACCCTCCCGAATGAAGCTTTCTTT. The encoded protein is CASSQDTLPNEAFF. V and J are TRBV3-1 and TRBJ1-1; no clear D gene. CDR1 LGHDT and CDR2 YNNKEL come from the germline V gene (reference sequence). Trimming removed 0 bases from V and 7 bases from J, with 12 bases in between. CDR3 size: 14 residues.

This clonotype was counted many times. The chain has TRBV12-3 or TRBV12-4 and TRBJ1-2; D may be TRBD1 (5 bases). Trimming took 6 bases from V and 6 from J, leaving 17 bases between them. The CDR3 contains 14 residues. This CDR3 is CASRSGTAGDGYTF. DNA of the CDR3: TGTGCCAGCAGGTCCGGGACGGCGGGGGATGGCTACACCTTC.

The rearrangement links TRBV28 to TRBJ2-7; the match to TRBD2 covers 12 bases. This CDR3 contains 18 residues. Trimming removed 5 bases from V and 3 bases from J; junction bases left unmatched: 14. CDR1 and CDR2 from the germline V gene are MDHEN and SYDVKM. The DNA for the CDR3 is TGTGCCAGCAGTATCTCACTAGCGGGAGGATGGGGTCTCTACGAGCAGTACTTC. Translation gives CASSISLAGGWGLYEQYF.

Here the CDR3 reads CSARTEYINQPQHF. The CDR3 region has the DNA TGCAGTGCTAGAACCGAGTACATAAATCAGCCCCAGCATTTT. J is TRBJ1-5 and V is TRBV20-1; D call uncertain. Per the germline V gene, CDR1 is DFQATT and CDR2 is SNEGSKA (reference sequence). The CDR3 contains 14 residues. Trimming left V 2 bases short and J 4 bases short, with 12 bases between.

This rearrangement joins TRBV11-1 to TRBJ2-7, with 7 bases lining up with TRBD2. Germline V gene lookup returns CDR1 SGHAT and CDR2 FQDESV (reference sequence). The V and J ends lost 0 bases and 3 bases, in that order; junction bases with no gene match: 2. There are 14 residues in the CDR3. The CDR3 DNA sequence: TGTGCCAGCAGCTTAGCGAGCGGGGACTACGAGCAGTACTTC. This gives the protein CASSLASGDYEQYF.